The T cell receptor beta chain described here comes from a study of Graves' ophthalmopathy and Graves' hyperthyroidism. Across the study: Peripheral blood collection took place at initial diagnosis, before any treatment. Study results and caveats: In blood appeared most of the expanded thyroid clonotypes whose frequency exceeded 0.001.

Amplification from RNA transcripts yielded the TCR beta CDR3 regions. An opening RT-PCR round employed HTBI primers and preceded a second-round multiplex PCR. TCRdb reprocessed the multiplex PCR reads with MiXCR, giving one entry per CDR3 protein. The sample has about 480,000 distinct CDR3 sequences; around 14% are singletons. This clonotype was seen at least ten times. Its antigen is not identified. CDR1 is SGHTA and CDR2 is FQGTGA in the germline V gene. Trimming cost V 2 bases and J 10 bases, with 12 bases left between them. This CDR3 region has 14 residues. The chain uses TRBV7-3 and TRBJ1-6; D perhaps matches TRBD1 (5 bases). This TCR was recovered from a woman in her 30s with Graves' ophthalmopathy. The sequenced sample consisted of blood. The CDR3 reads CASSLVGRESPLHF. CDR3 sequence (DNA): TGTGCCAGCAGCTTAGTGGGCAGGGAATCACCCCTCCACTTT.